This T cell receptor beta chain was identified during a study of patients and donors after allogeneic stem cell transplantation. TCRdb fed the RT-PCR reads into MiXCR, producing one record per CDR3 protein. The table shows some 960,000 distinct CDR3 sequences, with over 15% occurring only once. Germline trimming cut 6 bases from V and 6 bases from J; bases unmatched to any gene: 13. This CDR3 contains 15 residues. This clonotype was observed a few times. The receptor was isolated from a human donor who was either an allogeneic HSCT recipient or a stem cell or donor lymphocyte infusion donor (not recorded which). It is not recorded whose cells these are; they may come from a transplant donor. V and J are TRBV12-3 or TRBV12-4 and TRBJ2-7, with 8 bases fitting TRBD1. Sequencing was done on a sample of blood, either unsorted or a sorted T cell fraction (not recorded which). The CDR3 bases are TGTGCCAGCAGCCCAGGACAGGGTGCAATATCCGAGCAGTACTTC. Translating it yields CASSPGQGAISEQYF.